The T cell receptor beta chain described here comes from a study of spatial heterogeneity in lung cancer. Trimming at V came to 0 bases and at J to 5 bases, leaving 7 bases not matched to a gene. From germline, CDR1 is SGHRS and CDR2 YFSETQ. The CDR3 has 15 residues. This clonotype turned up a few times. The time point here: blood at routine non-recurrence follow-up after resection. TCRdb passed the 5' RACE reads through MiXCR, listing each CDR3 protein once. The table records tens of thousands of distinct CDR3 sequences, about 11% of them present only once. The source is a male donor with early-stage non-small cell lung cancer. Sample: PBMCs, taken at follow-up. The V and J genes are TRBV5-1 and TRBJ2-7; the match to TRBD1 covers 8 bases. The CDR3 nucleotides read TGCGCCAGCAGCTTGGGGACAGGGACCCTTGACGAGCAGTACTTC. Translated, it gives CASSLGTGTLDEQYF.